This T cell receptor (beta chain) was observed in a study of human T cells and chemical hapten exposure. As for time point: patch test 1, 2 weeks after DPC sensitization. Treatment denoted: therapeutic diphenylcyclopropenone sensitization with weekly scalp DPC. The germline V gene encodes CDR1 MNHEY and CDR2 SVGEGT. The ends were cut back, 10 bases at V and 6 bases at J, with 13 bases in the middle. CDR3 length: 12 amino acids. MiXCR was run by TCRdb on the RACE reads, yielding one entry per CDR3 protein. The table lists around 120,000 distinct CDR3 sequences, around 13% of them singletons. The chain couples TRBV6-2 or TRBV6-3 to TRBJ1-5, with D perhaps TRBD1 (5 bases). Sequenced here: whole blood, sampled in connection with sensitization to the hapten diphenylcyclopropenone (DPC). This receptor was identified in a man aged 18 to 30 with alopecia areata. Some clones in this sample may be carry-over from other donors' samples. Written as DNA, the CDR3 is TGTGCCACCCACCGAAGGGGTCAGCCCCAGCATTTT. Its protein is CATHRRGQPQHF.